Listed below are T cell receptor beta chains from one sample, sequenced in a study of blood T cell repertoires in COVID-19. Profiled with immunoSEQ multiplex PCR; TCRdb holds only in-frame clones, not every one. The sample records some 83,000 clones, 80% to 85% being singletons. The sample taken for sequencing was peripheral blood. These TCRs come from a middle-aged man with acute or convalescent COVID-19. Each CDR3 is given with its conserved first and last residue. The D gene is left open where the match is weak. Size is stated for part of the rows, as once, few or many counts, or as a class when the clone is expanded.

d_call j_call cdr3_length v_call clone_size cdr3_nt cdr3_aa
TRBD1 TRBJ1-1 15 TRBV10-3 - TGTGCCACCGAGCGTACAGGGGGCGCGGGAACTGAAGCTTTCTTT CATERTGGAGTEAFF
- TRBJ1-5 15 TRBV5-5 - TGTGCCAGCAGCCCCACAGGGATGCTCGATCAGCCCCAGCATTTT CASSPTGMLDQPQHF
- TRBJ1-2 14 TRBV7-2 - TGTGCCAGCAGCTCAAGTGGGGGGACCTATGGCTACACCTTC CASSSSGGTYGYTF
- TRBJ1-1 14 TRBV5-1 - TGCGCCAGCAGCTTGGGGGGAGGTGGAACTGAAGCTTTCTTT CASSLGGGGTEAFF
- TRBJ2-5 13 TRBV9 - TGTGCCAGCGCCCGCGGGGTAGAAGAGACCCAGTACTTC CASARGVEETQYF
TRBD1 TRBJ2-7 15 TRBV5-1 once TGCGCCAGCAGCTTGGAGCTGACAGGGTCCTACGAGCAGTACTTC CASSLELTGSYEQYF
TRBD2 TRBJ2-1 13 TRBV2 - TGTGCCAGCATGGGAGCTAGCGGGGATGAGCAGTTCTTC CASMGASGDEQFF
TRBD1 TRBJ1-2 14 TRBV6-5 - TGTGCCAGCAGTCCCTACAGGGGGAACTATGGCTACACCTTC CASSPYRGNYGYTF
- TRBJ1-2 12 TRBV5-4 - TGTGCCAGCAGCTTTAACGGCTATGGCTACACCTTC CASSFNGYGYTF
TRBD1 TRBJ1-2 16 TRBV18 - TGTGCCAGCTCACCGGACAGGGGCAATCTAAACTATGGCTACACCTTC CASSPDRGNLNYGYTF
TRBD2 TRBJ2-3 17 TRBV5-1 - TGCGCCAGCAGCAGTGTATCTAGCGGGGCTAGCACAGATACGCAGTATTTT CASSSVSSGASTDTQYF
- TRBJ1-2 14 TRBV4-3 - TGCGCCAGCAGCCCATCGGCGGGGGGGTATGGCTACACCTTC CASSPSAGGYGYTF
TRBD1 TRBJ2-7 15 TRBV27 few TGTGCCAGCAGAAAAACCGGGACAGGGCCCTTTGAGCAGTACTTC CASRKTGTGPFEQYF
- TRBJ1-2 16 TRBV4-3 - TGCGCCAGCAGCCAGGAAGTGGGGGCGAATTTTGATGGCTACACCTTC CASSQEVGANFDGYTF
- TRBJ2-7 11 TRBV28 - TGTGCCAGCGCCCTATACTACGAGCAGTACTTC CASALYYEQYF
TRBD1 TRBJ2-1 15 TRBV6-5 once TGTGCCACTACAGGGGGCAGGGGCTCCTACAATGAGCAGTTCTTC CATTGGRGSYNEQFF
TRBD2 TRBJ2-7 16 TRBV5-4 - TGTGCCAGCAGCTCAACTAGCGGGGGGCTCTCCTACGAGCAGTACTTC CASSSTSGGLSYEQYF
- TRBJ2-1 16 TRBV29-1 - TGCAGCGTTGAATGGAGCACGAGAAACTCACTAAATGAGCAGTTCTTC CSVEWSTRNSLNEQFF
TRBD2 TRBJ2-1 20 TRBV29-1 - TGCAGCGTATACTACGAGGGCCGCGGACTAGCGGGAGTGGGGAACAATGAGCAGTTCTTC CSVYYEGRGLAGVGNNEQFF
- TRBJ1-5 15 TRBV7-2 - TGTGCCAGCGGCTGGGGCGGGGGCCGTAATCAGCCCCAGCATTTT CASGWGGGRNQPQHF
TRBD2 TRBJ2-5 13 TRBV12-3/TRBV12-4 few TGTGCCAGCAGTTTGGGGGAGGGGGAGACCCAGTACTTC CASSLGEGETQYF
TRBD1 TRBJ1-6 16 TRBV2 once TGTGCCAGCAGTCCACAGGGGGCAACTGGAAATTCACCCCTCCACTTT CASSPQGATGNSPLHF
TRBD1 TRBJ2-1 20 TRBV18 few TGTGCCAGCTCACCTATAGCTATTACGGGACAGGGGATAACATACAATGAGCAGTTCTTC CASSPIAITGQGITYNEQFF
TRBD2 TRBJ2-7 16 TRBV9 once TGTGCCAGCAGCCCGATAGCGGGCACCGGATCCTACGAGCAGTACTTC CASSPIAGTGSYEQYF
TRBD1 TRBJ1-1 13 TRBV28 - TGTGCCAGCAGGGGACAGGGGCACACTGAAGCTTTCTTT CASRGQGHTEAFF
- TRBJ1-4 12 TRBV29-1 - TGCAGCGTTGGGGTCGGGGGGGAAAAACTGTTTTTT CSVGVGGEKLFF
TRBD1 TRBJ1-5 13 TRBV28 few TGTGCCATACAGGGGGCGCGAATTCAGCCCCAGCATTTT CAIQGARIQPQHF
TRBD1 TRBJ1-3 16 TRBV5-6 - TGTGCCAGCAGCCAGACCGCCGGGACAGGGGGATACACCATATATTTT CASSQTAGTGGYTIYF
- TRBJ1-2 15 TRBV2 many TGTGCCAGCAGTGAAGCCTCTTCTCGGAACTATGGCTACACCTTC CASSEASSRNYGYTF
TRBD1 TRBJ2-1 13 TRBV19 - TGTGCCAGTAGTTGGGGACAGTACAATGAGCAGTTCTTC CASSWGQYNEQFF
- TRBJ2-1 14 TRBV4-3 once TGCGCCAGCAGCCAACAATCGGGGAACGATGAGCAGTTCTTC CASSQQSGNDEQFF
TRBD1 TRBJ1-6 16 TRBV5-4 - TGTGCCAGCAGCCTGGGTGGACAGGCGCTATATTCACCCCTCCACTTT CASSLGGQALYSPLHF
- TRBJ2-7 13 TRBV5-8 once TGTGCCAGCCCGCTAAGGGGATTCTACGAGCAGTACTTC CASPLRGFYEQYF
- TRBJ2-7 13 TRBV5-5 - TGTGCCAGCAGCTTGGACAGCATCTACGAGCAGTACTTC CASSLDSIYEQYF
- TRBJ1-6 16 TRBV4-3 - TGCGCCAGCAGCCAAGCCCCGGGAGGGGACAATTCACCCCTCCACTTT CASSQAPGGDNSPLHF
TRBD1 TRBJ2-1 14 TRBV5-1 - TGCGCCAGCAGCCCGACAGGGGAGTACAATGAGCAGTTCTTC CASSPTGEYNEQFF
TRBD1 TRBJ2-7 14 TRBV13 - TGTGCCAGCAGCTCGGGCCCGACAGGGGGCGAGCAGTACTTC CASSSGPTGGEQYF
- TRBJ1-3 12 TRBV6-4 - TGTGCCAGCAGAGAGTACGGAAACACCATATATTTT CASREYGNTIYF
- TRBJ1-3 13 TRBV10-3 few TGTGCCATCAGGGACAGCTCTGGAAACACCATATATTTT CAIRDSSGNTIYF
TRBD1 TRBJ1-2 14 TRBV27 few TGTGCCAGCACCAGATCGGGACAGGGCTATGGCTACACCTTC CASTRSGQGYGYTF
TRBD1 TRBJ1-4 16 TRBV13 - TGTGCCAGCAGCTTGGGACAGGGGGCGTTCAATGAAAAACTGTTTTTT CASSLGQGAFNEKLFF
- TRBJ1-5 14 TRBV10-3 - TGTGCCATCAGTGATGCGGGGGATGGACAGCCCCAGCATTTT CAISDAGDGQPQHF
TRBD2 TRBJ2-1 19 TRBV4-2 - TGTGCCAGCAGCCAAGACTACCTGGCGGGGGGGCCAAATGGAAATGAGCAGTTCTTC CASSQDYLAGGPNGNEQFF
TRBD1 TRBJ1-2 15 TRBV28 - TGTGCCAGCAGTTCATCCCGGACAGGTCGCGGGGGCTACACCTTC CASSSSRTGRGGYTF
TRBD2 TRBJ2-2 18 TRBV28 - TGTGCCAGCAGTCCCCTCTCTTGGGCTAGCGGGTACACCGGGGAGCTGTTTTTT CASSPLSWASGYTGELFF
TRBD2 TRBJ2-5 18 TRBV7-9 - TGTGCCAGCTGGGCGCGGACTAGCGGAGCCACCCCACAAGAGACCCAGTACTTC CASWARTSGATPQETQYF
TRBD1 TRBJ1-2 15 TRBV28 - TGTGCCAGCAGTTTGCTTCTAGAGACAGGGGTTGGCTACACCTTC CASSLLLETGVGYTF
- TRBJ1-5 13 TRBV30 many TGTGCCTGGAGTGTACAAGGGGGTCAGCCCCAGCATTTT CAWSVQGGQPQHF
TRBD1 TRBJ1-1 15 TRBV6-1 - TGTGCCAGCAGTGAATCGGGACAGGGGTACACTGAAGCTTTCTTT CASSESGQGYTEAFF
TRBD1 TRBJ1-4 14 TRBV2 - TGTGCCAGCAGTGTTGGAACAGGGGGCAAAAAACTGTTTTTT CASSVGTGGKKLFF
- TRBJ1-2 13 TRBV20-1 once TGCAGTGCTAGTTCCGGGGCTAACTATGGCTACACCTTC CSASSGANYGYTF
- TRBJ1-6 14 TRBV7-8 - TGTGCCAGCAGCTTAGCCAGGAAAAATTCACCCCTCCACTTT CASSLARKNSPLHF
- TRBJ2-7 15 TRBV10-3 once TGTGCCATCAGTGAGAAGTCTACGAGGGGGGGGGAGCAGTACTTC CAISEKSTRGGEQYF